This T cell receptor (beta chain) was found in a study of PD-1 blockade in classical Hodgkin lymphoma. Looking at the study overall: Once every 2 weeks, patients received intravenous nivolumab at 3 mg/kg.

A remark on this clone: The antigen is unknown.

The CDR3 totals 14 residues. Germline CDR1 reads MDHEN; CDR2 reads SYDVKM. V lost 9 bases to trimming and J lost 7 bases; unmatched junction nucleotides: 6. All the patients suffered relapse after autologous stem cell transplantation, and brentuximab vedotin exposure differed. The assay was immunoSEQ multiplex PCR, and TCRdb's table has in-frame clones only and misses some. The data show roughly 9,900 clones, about 90% seen once. Study-wide findings and caveats: It was reported that newly diagnosed patients had less baseline TCR diversity than healthy donors. Baseline diversity resembling that of newly diagnosed patients was seen in complete responders.

The receptor was isolated from a human donor with classical Hodgkin lymphoma. The sequenced sample was peripheral blood mononuclear cells (PBMCs), obtained at baseline. The chain employs TRBV28 and TRBJ2-1, with TRBD2 identical over 13 bases. CDR3 sequence (DNA): TGTGCCAGGGCCGGGACTAGCGGGAAGAATGAGCAGTTCTTC. Translation gives CARAGTSGKNEQFF.